This T cell receptor (beta chain) was obtained from a study of Ad26.COV2.S vaccination and SARS-CoV-2 variants. Findings and limits, study-wide: There was reportedly substantial breadth in spike-specific CD8+ and CD4+ T cell responses after vaccination.

TCRdb keeps only in-frame clones here, not all; method: immunoSEQ multiplex PCR. The sample contains fewer than 300,000 clones, around 87% of which appear only once. V trimming: 0 bases; J trimming: 6 bases; junction bases outside the gene matches: 5. CDR3 size: 16 residues. CDR1 and CDR2 (germline): SGHNT, YYREEE (reference sequence). Treatment indicated: around 19 received Ad26.COV2.S at low or high dose, single or two shots; five or six received placebo; per-sample allocation not given. Repertoires come from day 63 after the first vaccine or placebo injection. Regarding this clone: What it recognizes is unknown.

Sequenced material: peripheral blood, taken in a trial of Ad26.COV2.S vaccine versus placebo. The chain combines TRBV5-4 with TRBJ2-6, with TRBD1 identical over 8 bases. The sequence was collected from a person between 18 and 59 years old who received the Ad26.COV2.S COVID-19 vaccine or a placebo. The CDR3 nucleotides read TGTGCCAGCAGCTTGGGGGACAGGTTTATGGCCAACGTCCTGACTTTC. As protein: CASSLGDRFMANVLTF.